This T cell receptor beta chain was identified in a study of control samples from healthy donors and cancer patients. Produced via immunoSEQ multiplex PCR; TCRdb's table is partial and in-frame only. This table holds 150,000 or so clones, approximately 93% found once. Trimming cost V 8 bases and J 9 bases, with 17 bases left between them. The CDR3 totals 13 residues. The germline V gene encodes CDR1 MNHEY and CDR2 SMNVEV (reference sequence). Sequencing was done on a sample of blood. The rearrangement uses TRBV27 and TRBJ2-1; possible D gene TRBD2, 6 bases. This clonotype was sampled from a man aged 18 to 30 in good health. The CDR3 coding sequence is TGTGCCAGCGGGCCTAGCGCAAGGAGTGAGCAGTTCTTC. Its protein is CASGPSARSEQFF.